Below, 19 T cell receptor beta chains from the same sample are listed, as sequenced in a study of cytomegalovirus exposure and HLA in healthy donors. Both 60 Vbeta primers and 13 Jbeta primers went into the PCR. Sequenced by immunoSEQ multiplex PCR; TCRdb stores in-frame clones only, minus some. Among hundreds of thousands of clones listed, around 66% were seen once. The sample consisted of PBMCs. The source is a female donor in good health and CMV-seronegative.

V and J are TRBV28 and TRBJ1-4; possible D gene TRBD1, 6 bases. The CDR3 loop spans 15 amino acids. CDR1 is MDHEN, CDR2 SYDVKM, per germline. Trimming left V 3 bases short and J 6 bases short, with 14 bases between. CDR3 in DNA: TGTGCCAGCAGTTTCCTTTCAGGGGCGGATGAAAAACTGTTTTTT. This translates into CASSFLSGADEKLFF.

The CDR3 DNA reads as TGTGCCAGCAGCTTAGGACAGGACGAGCAGTACTTC. Amino acids: CASSLGQDEQYF. The chain joins TRBV7-9 to TRBJ2-7, with TRBD1 as a possible D gene (6 bases). V was pared by 1 base and J by 5 bases, with 6 bases between. In germline, CDR1 is SEHNR, CDR2 FQNEAQ (reference sequence). This CDR3 comprises 12 residues.

CDR3 in amino acids: CASSLDRGLEKLFF. DNA of the CDR3: TGTGCCAGCAGCTTGGACAGGGGGCTTGAAAAACTGTTTTTT. The rearrangement joins TRBV7-2 to TRBJ1-4; 11 bases agree with TRBD1. The junction had 1 base not matched to a gene; V was cut back by 3 bases and J by 7 bases. CDR3 length: 14 residues. Germline CDR1 is SGHTA and CDR2 is FQGNSA.

The chain joins TRBV14 to TRBJ2-1; D may be TRBD2 (7 bases). This CDR3 contains 13 residues. Deletions cut 4 bases from V and 8 bases from J, with 12 bases between. In germline, CDR1 is SGHDN, CDR2 FVKESK. This CDR3 is CASSRSGGDEQFF. The CDR3 nucleotides read TGTGCCAGCAGCCGGTCGGGGGGCGATGAGCAGTTCTTC.

V is TRBV2 and J is TRBJ2-7, with TRBD1 identical over 8 bases. Germline trimming cut 6 bases from V and 6 bases from J; bases unmatched to any gene: 7. Germline lookup yields CDR1 SNHLY and CDR2 FYNNEI. The CDR3 contains 13 residues. For the CDR3, the DNA is TGTGCCAGCAGCCCAGGGGGCGTGCGCGAGCAGTACTTC. Translation gives CASSPGGVREQYF.

V usage is TRBV15 and J usage is TRBJ2-2; D uncertain. The V gene's germline CDR1 is LNHNV and CDR2 YYDKDF (reference sequence). There are 13 residues in the CDR3. Deletions cut 0 bases from V and 7 bases from J, with 6 bases between. The CDR3 sequence: CATSRDRGGELFF. The CDR3 nucleotides are TGTGCCACCAGCAGAGATAGAGGCGGGGAGCTGTTTTTT. Looking up the rest from reference TRBV15 and TRBJ2-2 gives the full variable domain: DAMVIQNPRYQVTQFGKPVTLSCSQTLNHNVMYWYQQKSSQAPKLLFHYYDKDFNNEADTPDNFQSRRPNTSFCFLDIRSPGLGDTAMYLCATSRDRGGELFFGEGSRLTVL.

CDR3 DNA: TGTGCCAGCAGCCCTAGAGGTAGAGGCTATCAGCCCCAGCATTTT. Its translation is CASSPRGRGYQPQHF. The V gene is TRBV6-1, the J gene TRBJ1-5; D unresolved. The CDR3 is made up of 15 amino acids. Germline V lookup: CDR1 MNHNS, CDR2 SASEGT. Trimming removed 6 bases at V and 5 bases at J, with 17 bases between.

J is TRBJ1-4 and V is TRBV9; 9 bases agree with TRBD1. This CDR3 spans 19 amino acids. The germline CDR1 and CDR2 sequences are SGDLS and YYNGEE. Germline trimming cut 0 bases from V and 0 bases from J; bases unmatched to any gene: 9. CDR3 sequence reads: CASSVGWDRVPATNEKLFF. CDR3 bases: TGTGCCAGCAGCGTAGGATGGGACAGGGTTCCCGCAACTAATGAAAAACTGTTTTTT.

Regarding this clone: Other DNA sequences in this sample translate to the same CDR3. Here the CDR3 DNA reads TGCGCCAGCAGCTTGGACAGGGGCCAGAATCAGCCCCAGCATTTT. Protein product: CASSLDRGQNQPQHF. This chain links TRBV5-1 with TRBJ1-5; TRBD1 agrees at 7 bases. Germline CDR1 reads SGHRS; CDR2 reads YFSETQ. The CDR3 runs 15 residues. V lost 0 bases, J lost 4 bases, and 4 bases stayed unmatched.

The chain uses TRBV29-1 and TRBJ2-3; unclear D gene. Trimming took off 5 bases at V and 0 bases at J, with 15 bases between the two ends. The CDR3 totals 15 residues. Germline assignment: CDR1 SQVTM and CDR2 ANQGSEA. For the CDR3, the DNA is TGCAGCGTTTCCGACTCGAGTACGAGCACAGATACGCAGTATTTT. Translating it yields CSVSDSSTSTDTQYF.

V and J are TRBV5-1 and TRBJ2-1; TRBD1 aligns across 7 bases. Germline trimming cut 0 bases from V and 4 bases from J; bases unmatched to any gene: 7. Germline CDR1 SGHRS, CDR2 YFSETQ. CDR3 length: 16 residues. The CDR3 here is CASSLVGQRIYNEQFF. CDR3 DNA sequence: TGCGCCAGCAGCTTGGTGGGACAGAGGATTTACAATGAGCAGTTCTTC.

V and J are TRBV5-6 and TRBJ2-1; the D is unclear. V was shortened by 1 base and J by 0 bases, with 11 bases between the two germline ends. Germline loops: CDR1 SGHDT, CDR2 YYEEEE. CDR3 size: 16 residues. CDR3 region: CASSLLVQSSYNEQFF. As DNA, the CDR3 is TGTGCCAGCAGCTTGTTAGTTCAAAGCTCCTACAATGAGCAGTTCTTC.

V is TRBV5-4 and J is TRBJ2-5, with D maybe TRBD2 (6 bases). V lost 5 bases and J lost 11, with 19 bases in between. The CDR3 has 13 amino acids. In germline, CDR1 is SGHNT, CDR2 YYREEE (reference sequence). This chain's CDR3 is CASRSTRTGEQYF. In DNA, the CDR3 is TGTGCCAGCAGGTCGACTAGAACGGGTGAGCAGTACTTC. Full variable domain (outside the CDR3, taken from reference TRBV5-4 and TRBJ2-5): ETGVTQSPTHLIKTRGQQVTLRCSSQSGHNTVSWYQQALGQGPQFIFQYYREEENGRGNFPPRFSGLQFPNYSSELNVNALELDDSALYLCASRSTRTGEQYFGPGTRLLVL.

The chain carries TRBV5-1 and TRBJ2-7; unclear D gene. The CDR3 consists of 13 residues. Germline V lookup: CDR1 SGHRS, CDR2 YFSETQ. V dropped 5 bases and J dropped 6 bases, with 15 bases sitting between them. Here the CDR3 DNA reads TGCGCCAGCAGGGTTGCGGAAGGAAGCGAGCAGTACTTC. Protein: CASRVAEGSEQYF.

The V and J genes are TRBV5-1 and TRBJ2-7; D gene uncertain. The germline gives CDR1 SGHRS, CDR2 YFSETQ. With 0 bases removed from V and 3 bases from J, the gap between germline ends came to 7 bases. This CDR3 has 13 residues. The CDR3 loop is CASSLAGFYEQYF. For the CDR3, the DNA is TGCGCCAGCAGCTTGGCGGGTTTCTACGAGCAGTACTTC. The full variable domain, in which reference TRBV5-1 and TRBJ2-7 provide the parts outside the CDR3, is KAGVTQTPRYLIKTRGQQVTLSCSPISGHRSVSWYQQTPGQGLQFLFEYFSETQRNKGNFPGRFSGRQFSNSRSEMNVSTLELGDSALYLCASSLAGFYEQYFGPGTRLTVT.

V gene TRBV7-8 combines with J gene TRBJ2-7, with a tentative D call TRBD2 (6 bases). V dropped 1 base and J dropped 7 bases, with 20 bases sitting between them. Per germline, CDR1 SGHVS and CDR2 FQNEAQ. The CDR3 covers 16 residues. The CDR3 DNA reads TGTGCCAGCAGCTTAGTGGGAGGACTAACCCAAAATGAGCAGTACTTC. Translating gives CASSLVGGLTQNEQYF.

Only one count was recorded for this clone. The V gene is TRBV7-2, the J gene TRBJ2-7, with 8 bases that match TRBD2. The ends lost 1 base at V and 6 bases at J; junction bases unmatched: 2. CDR1 and CDR2 (germline): SGHTA, FQGNSA. This CDR3 has 13 amino acids. The CDR3 spells CASSLGLAGEQYF. CDR3 DNA: TGTGCCAGCAGCTTAGGGCTAGCGGGCGAGCAGTACTTC.

The genes are TRBV5-1 and TRBJ2-7, with D possibly being TRBD2 (6 bases). The germline CDR1 and CDR2 sequences are SGHRS and YFSETQ. The CDR3 runs to 14 residues. V lost 0 bases and J lost 3, with 10 bases in between. The CDR3 region is CASSLASGLYEQYF. Here the CDR3 DNA reads TGCGCCAGCAGCTTGGCCTCGGGACTCTACGAGCAGTACTTC.

V usage is TRBV5-1 and J usage is TRBJ1-1, with TRBD1 matching over 9 bases. This CDR3 spans 17 amino acids. The V gene's germline CDR1 is SGHRS and CDR2 YFSETQ. The V gene end was trimmed by 2 bases and the J gene end by 0 bases; junction bases not matched to a gene: 8. As DNA, the CDR3 is TGCGCCAGCAGCTTACAGGGGGCGTCCGTCCTGAACACTGAAGCTTTCTTT. Translating it yields CASSLQGASVLNTEAFF.